This is a list of T cell receptor beta chains from one sample in a study of beta chain features in type 1 diabetes. Profiling relied on immunoSEQ multiplex PCR, and the TCRdb table lists in-frame clones only, not all of them. Here the sample spans 300,000 or so clones, around 8% being singletons. The specimen sequenced was central memory CD4+ T cells from blood. These TCRs come from a woman younger than 30 in good health. The CDR3 runs from the conserved cysteine through the conserved F or W. A D gene is named only where the DNA matches it firmly. Size values are once, few and many counts, or a class for expanded clones, and some rows have none.

clone_size: few; d_call: TRBD2; v_call: TRBV7-2; j_call: TRBJ2-3; cdr3_aa: CASSRRLAGGQADTQYF; cdr3_nt: TGTGCCAGCAGCCGACGACTAGCGGGAGGGCAAGCAGATACGCAGTATTTT
clone_size: -; d_call: TRBD1; v_call: TRBV6-5; j_call: TRBJ2-7; cdr3_aa: CASRSGQNYEQYF; cdr3_nt: TGTGCCAGCAGATCGGGACAGAACTACGAGCAGTACTTC
clone_size: few; d_call: -; v_call: TRBV4-3; j_call: TRBJ2-3; cdr3_aa: CASSHTVRTDTQYF; cdr3_nt: TGCGCCAGCAGCCATACCGTACGCACAGATACGCAGTATTTT
clone_size: many; d_call: TRBD2; v_call: TRBV23-1; j_call: TRBJ2-7; cdr3_aa: CASSERECEQYF; cdr3_nt: TGCGCCAGCAGCGAGCGGGAATGCGAGCAGTACTTC
clone_size: -; d_call: -; v_call: TRBV27; j_call: TRBJ2-5; cdr3_aa: CATKDDSQETQYF; cdr3_nt: TGTGCCACCAAAGACGACAGCCAAGAGACCCAGTACTTC
clone_size: few; d_call: -; v_call: TRBV28; j_call: TRBJ2-7; cdr3_aa: CASSSAGTTSYEQYF; cdr3_nt: TGTGCCAGCAGTAGCGCCGGGACAACTTCCTACGAGCAGTACTTC
clone_size: -; d_call: TRBD1; v_call: TRBV27; j_call: TRBJ1-5; cdr3_aa: CASSLSPPGTGWSNQPQHF; cdr3_nt: TGTGCCAGCAGTTTATCCCCGCCCGGGACAGGTTGGAGCAATCAGCCCCAGCATTTT
clone_size: few; d_call: -; v_call: TRBV19; j_call: TRBJ2-2; cdr3_aa: CASTRTTNTGELFF; cdr3_nt: TGTGCCAGTACGAGGACCACGAACACCGGGGAGCTGTTTTTT
clone_size: many; d_call: TRBD1; v_call: TRBV7-2; j_call: TRBJ2-7; cdr3_aa: CASSRTDRAPYEQYF; cdr3_nt: TGTGCCAGCAGCCGCACGGACAGGGCACCTTACGAGCAGTACTTC
clone_size: many; d_call: TRBD1; v_call: TRBV7-2; j_call: TRBJ1-1; cdr3_aa: CASSRDRGRESPAFF; cdr3_nt: TGTGCCAGCAGCAGGGACAGGGGGCGCGAATCGCCCGCTTTCTTT
clone_size: few; d_call: TRBD2; v_call: TRBV29-1; j_call: TRBJ2-3; cdr3_aa: CSVEGPLAGPDTQYF; cdr3_nt: TGCAGCGTTGAAGGCCCGCTAGCGGGACCAGATACGCAGTATTTT
clone_size: -; d_call: -; v_call: TRBV28; j_call: TRBJ2-2; cdr3_aa: CASSLVGDDTGELFF; cdr3_nt: TGTGCCAGCAGTTTAGTAGGGGATGACACCGGGGAGCTGTTTTTT
clone_size: -; d_call: -; v_call: TRBV6-6; j_call: TRBJ2-7; cdr3_aa: CASSSQGPYSYEQYF; cdr3_nt: TGTGCCAGCAGTTCCCAGGGACCCTATTCCTACGAGCAGTACTTC
clone_size: -; d_call: -; v_call: TRBV6-1; j_call: TRBJ2-3; cdr3_aa: CAISGRTDTQYF; cdr3_nt: TGTGCCATCAGTGGACGCACAGATACGCAGTATTTT
clone_size: -; d_call: -; v_call: TRBV29-1; j_call: TRBJ2-1; cdr3_aa: CSLRGGSYNEQFF; cdr3_nt: TGCAGCCTGAGAGGAGGCTCCTACAATGAGCAGTTCTTC
clone_size: few; d_call: -; v_call: TRBV6-5; j_call: TRBJ1-1; cdr3_aa: CASSSGLINTEAFF; cdr3_nt: TGTGCCAGCAGCTCTGGACTGATAAACACTGAAGCTTTCTTT
clone_size: few; d_call: -; v_call: TRBV7-6; j_call: TRBJ2-5; cdr3_aa: CASSLAVSGWETQYF; cdr3_nt: TGTGCCAGCAGCTTAGCTGTGTCAGGGTGGGAGACCCAGTACTTC
clone_size: few; d_call: TRBD2; v_call: TRBV7-2; j_call: TRBJ2-7; cdr3_aa: CASSVNSLAGLYEQYF; cdr3_nt: TGTGCCAGCAGCGTTAATTCCCTAGCGGGGCTCTACGAGCAGTACTTC
clone_size: few; d_call: TRBD2; v_call: TRBV7-8; j_call: TRBJ2-4; cdr3_aa: CASSLGVSGRAPKNIQYF; cdr3_nt: TGTGCCAGCAGCTTAGGAGTTAGCGGGAGGGCCCCCAAAAACATTCAGTACTTC
clone_size: -; d_call: TRBD1; v_call: TRBV7-9; j_call: TRBJ2-1; cdr3_aa: CASSTEGAVGHNEQFF; cdr3_nt: TGTGCCAGCAGCACAGAGGGGGCGGTAGGGCACAATGAGCAGTTCTTC
clone_size: few; d_call: TRBD1; v_call: TRBV5-1; j_call: TRBJ2-7; cdr3_aa: CASSFGTGGYEQYF; cdr3_nt: TGCGCCAGCAGCTTCGGGACAGGGGGCTACGAGCAGTACTTC
clone_size: few; d_call: -; v_call: TRBV10-3; j_call: TRBJ2-1; cdr3_aa: CASSPRRYNEQFF; cdr3_nt: TGTGCCAGCAGTCCCCGTCGATACAATGAGCAGTTCTTC
clone_size: few; d_call: -; v_call: TRBV6-6; j_call: TRBJ1-5; cdr3_aa: CASTADNSQPQHF; cdr3_nt: TGTGCCAGCACTGCGGACAACAGCCAGCCCCAGCATTTT
clone_size: -; d_call: -; v_call: TRBV7-8; j_call: TRBJ2-3; cdr3_aa: CASSRRASRTDTQYF; cdr3_nt: TGTGCCAGCAGCCGGCGGGCTAGTCGCACAGATACGCAGTATTTT
clone_size: few; d_call: -; v_call: TRBV28; j_call: TRBJ2-2; cdr3_aa: CASSLLRDTGELFF; cdr3_nt: TGTGCCAGCAGTTTATTAAGAGACACCGGGGAGCTGTTTTTT
clone_size: -; d_call: -; v_call: TRBV18; j_call: TRBJ1-5; cdr3_aa: CASSPDRQSGNQPQHF; cdr3_nt: TGTGCCAGCTCACCCGATCGACAATCCGGCAATCAGCCCCAGCATTTT
clone_size: -; d_call: TRBD1; v_call: TRBV4-3; j_call: TRBJ1-2; cdr3_aa: CASSQDRGTGYYGYTF; cdr3_nt: TGCGCCAGCAGCCAAGATCGAGGGACAGGGTACTATGGCTACACCTTC
clone_size: -; d_call: -; v_call: TRBV9; j_call: TRBJ2-2; cdr3_aa: CASSPLTSRRELFF; cdr3_nt: TGTGCCAGCAGCCCCCTGACTAGTCGCAGGGAGCTGTTTTTT
clone_size: -; d_call: -; v_call: TRBV7-9; j_call: TRBJ1-4; cdr3_aa: CASSLVQNEKLFF; cdr3_nt: TGTGCCAGCAGCTTAGTCCAGAATGAAAAACTGTTTTTT
clone_size: -; d_call: -; v_call: TRBV10-3; j_call: TRBJ1-1; cdr3_aa: CAISDGSTEAFF; cdr3_nt: TGTGCCATCAGTGACGGGTCCACTGAAGCTTTCTTT
clone_size: -; d_call: -; v_call: TRBV6-6; j_call: TRBJ1-2; cdr3_aa: CASKAGYTF; cdr3_nt: TGTGCCTCGAAGGCCGGCTACACCTTC
clone_size: -; d_call: -; v_call: TRBV5-8; j_call: TRBJ1-5; cdr3_aa: CASSLWQGWDQPQHF; cdr3_nt: TGTGCCAGCAGCTTGTGGCAGGGATGGGATCAGCCCCAGCATTTT